The source of this T cell receptor (beta chain) is a study of T cells expressing NK-cell markers. Findings of the study overall: Among several donors, these clonotypes also ranked first in the CD3+CD56-NKG2C+ fraction.

Of note for this clonotype: The antigen remains undetermined.

The cDNA for TCR beta came from 5'RACE template switching with UMIs. Using the 5' RACE reads, TCRdb records one entry per CDR3 protein without DNA. The sample's table shows approximately 380,000 distinct CDR3 sequences. Sequenced input: blood T cells: a sorted CD56 or NKG2C T cell subset, CD4+ or CD8+ T cells, or bulk PBMC T cells (not recorded which). The TCR sequence derives from a man between 18 and 69 years old in good health.

CDR3 region: CASSHPGGRYNEQFF. This chain joins TRBV4-2 and TRBJ2-1; TCRdb returns TRBD1, unconfirmable since there is no DNA. Looked up from germline, CDR1 is LGHNA and CDR2 is YNFKEQ. There are 15 residues in the CDR3.